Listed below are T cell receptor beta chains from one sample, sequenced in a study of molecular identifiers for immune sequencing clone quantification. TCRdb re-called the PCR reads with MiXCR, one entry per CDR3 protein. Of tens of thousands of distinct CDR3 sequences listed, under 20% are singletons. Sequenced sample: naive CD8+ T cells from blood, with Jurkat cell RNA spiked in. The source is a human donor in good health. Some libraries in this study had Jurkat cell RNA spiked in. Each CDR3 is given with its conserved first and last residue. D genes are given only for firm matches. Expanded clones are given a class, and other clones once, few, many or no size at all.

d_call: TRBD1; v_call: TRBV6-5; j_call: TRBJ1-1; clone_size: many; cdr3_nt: TGTGCCAGTAAAACAGGGGATGTAGCTGAAGCTTTCTTT; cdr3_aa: CASKTGDVAEAFF
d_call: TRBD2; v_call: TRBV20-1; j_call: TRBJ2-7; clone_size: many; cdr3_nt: TGCAGTGCTAGAGATGAACTAGCGGGCTCCTACGAGCAGTACTTC; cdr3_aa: CSARDELAGSYEQYF
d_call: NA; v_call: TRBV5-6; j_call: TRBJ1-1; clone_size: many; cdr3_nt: TGTGCCAGCAGCTTGGTCCAGACCACTGAAGCTTTCTTT; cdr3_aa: CASSLVQTTEAFF
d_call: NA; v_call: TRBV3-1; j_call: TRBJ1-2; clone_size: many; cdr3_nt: TGTGCCAGCAGCCAAGTTGCGGGCTACCCTAACTATGGCTACACCTTC; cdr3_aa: CASSQVAGYPNYGYTF
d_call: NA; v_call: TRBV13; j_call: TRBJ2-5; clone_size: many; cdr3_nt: TGTGCCAGCAGCTTAGGCCCCCAGGGGGGGGATTTTGGAGAGACCCAGTACTTC; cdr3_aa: CASSLGPQGGDFGETQYF
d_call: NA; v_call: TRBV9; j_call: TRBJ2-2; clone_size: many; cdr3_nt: TGTGCCAGCAGCGTAGAGTCCGGGAACACCGGGGAGCTGTTTTTT; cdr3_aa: CASSVESGNTGELFF
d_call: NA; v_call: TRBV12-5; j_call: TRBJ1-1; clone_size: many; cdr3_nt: TGTGCTAGTGGTTTGGTAATTTATGAACAGAACACTGAAGCTTTCTTT; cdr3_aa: CASGLVIYEQNTEAFF
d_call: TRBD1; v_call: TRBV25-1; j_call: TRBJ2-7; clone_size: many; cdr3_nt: TGTGCCAGCAGTGGAATCCACCGGGACAGACGAACCTACGAGCAGTACTTC; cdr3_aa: CASSGIHRDRRTYEQYF
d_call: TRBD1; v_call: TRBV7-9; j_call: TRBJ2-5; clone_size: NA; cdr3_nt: TGTGCCAGCATCGGACAGGAAGAGACCCAGTACTTC; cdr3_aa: CASIGQEETQYF
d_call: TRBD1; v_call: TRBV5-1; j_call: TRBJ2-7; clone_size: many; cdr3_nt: TGCGCCAGCAGCTTGGAGGGGACAGGGGCCTACGAGCAGTACTTC; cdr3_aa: CASSLEGTGAYEQYF
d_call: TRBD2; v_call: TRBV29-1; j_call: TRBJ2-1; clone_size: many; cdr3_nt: TGCAGCGACGGACTAGCGGGACTCAATGAGCAGTTCTTC; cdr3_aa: CSDGLAGLNEQFF
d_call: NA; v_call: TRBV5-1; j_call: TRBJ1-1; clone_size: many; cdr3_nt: TGCGCCAGCAGCTTATACCCAAGATATAGCGAGAACACTGAAGCTTTCTTT; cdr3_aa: CASSLYPRYSENTEAFF
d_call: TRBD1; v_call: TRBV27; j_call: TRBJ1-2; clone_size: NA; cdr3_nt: TGTGCCAGCAGTTCAGGCAGGGACAGCTTTAACTATGGCTACACCTTC; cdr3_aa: CASSSGRDSFNYGYTF
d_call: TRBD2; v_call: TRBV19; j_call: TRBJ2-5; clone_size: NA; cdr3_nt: TGTGCCAGCAGTTCTACCGGGGGGGAAGAGACCCAGTACTTC; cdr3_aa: CASSSTGGEETQYF
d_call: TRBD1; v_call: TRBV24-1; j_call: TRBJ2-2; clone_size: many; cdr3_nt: TGTGCCACCAGTGATCAGGGGGCCGGGGAGCTGTTTTTT; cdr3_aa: CATSDQGAGELFF
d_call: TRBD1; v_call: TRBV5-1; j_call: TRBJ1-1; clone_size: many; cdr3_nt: TGCGCCAGCAGCTTGCCCGAGACAGGGTTGCTTGAAGCTTTCTTT; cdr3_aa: CASSLPETGLLEAFF
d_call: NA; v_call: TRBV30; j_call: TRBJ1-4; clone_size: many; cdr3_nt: TGTGCCGAGGGGGTCCATGAAAAACTGTTTTTT; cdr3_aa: CAEGVHEKLFF
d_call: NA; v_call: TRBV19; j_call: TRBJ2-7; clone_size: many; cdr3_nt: TGTGCCACCTCCCCGGGGATAACCTACGAGCAGTACTTC; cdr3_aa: CATSPGITYEQYF
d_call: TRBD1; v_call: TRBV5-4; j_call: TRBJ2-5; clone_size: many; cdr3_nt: TGTGCCAGCAGCTTGGTAGGACAGGGGGAAGAGACCCAGTACTTC; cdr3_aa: CASSLVGQGEETQYF
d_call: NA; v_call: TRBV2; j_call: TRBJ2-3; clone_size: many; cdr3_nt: TGTGCCAGCGGAGGGACAGCTACAGATACGCAGTATTTT; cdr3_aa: CASGGTATDTQYF
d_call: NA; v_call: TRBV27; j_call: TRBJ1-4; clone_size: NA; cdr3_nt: TGTGCCAGCAGTTCGTTGTGGGGAACGCTTGGTGAAAAACTGTTTTTT; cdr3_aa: CASSSLWGTLGEKLFF
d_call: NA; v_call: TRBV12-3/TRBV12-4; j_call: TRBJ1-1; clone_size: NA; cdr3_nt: TGTGCCAGCAGTCAACTAATAAGGGGGGATGAAGCTTTCTTT; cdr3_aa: CASSQLIRGDEAFF
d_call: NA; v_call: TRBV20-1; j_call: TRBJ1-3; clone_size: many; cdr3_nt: TGCAGTGCTAGCGCGGGGTATAGTGGAAACACCATATATTTT; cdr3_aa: CSASAGYSGNTIYF
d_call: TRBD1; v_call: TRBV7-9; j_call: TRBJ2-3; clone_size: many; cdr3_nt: TGTGCCAGCAGCCCGACGACAGGGGGCATGTGGGATACGCAGTATTTT; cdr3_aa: CASSPTTGGMWDTQYF
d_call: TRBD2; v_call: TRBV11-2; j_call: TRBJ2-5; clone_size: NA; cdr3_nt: TGTGCCAGCAGCTCGGAGAGCGGGGGGGGGGGGGAGACCCAGTACTTC; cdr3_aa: CASSSESGGGGETQYF
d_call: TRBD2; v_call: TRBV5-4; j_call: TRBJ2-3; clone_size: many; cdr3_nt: TGTGCCAGCAGCTGGGGGGGAAGCACAGATACGCAGTATTTT; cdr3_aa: CASSWGGSTDTQYF
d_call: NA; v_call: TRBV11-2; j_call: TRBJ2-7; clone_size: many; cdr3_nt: TGTGCCAGCAGCTTCCGTGGCGGCTACGAGCAGTACTTC; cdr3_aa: CASSFRGGYEQYF
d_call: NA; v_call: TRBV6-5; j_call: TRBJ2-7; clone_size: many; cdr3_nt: TGTGCCAGCACCCCCGGGTTTCGGGACGAAACCTACGAGCAGTACTTC; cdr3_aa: CASTPGFRDETYEQYF
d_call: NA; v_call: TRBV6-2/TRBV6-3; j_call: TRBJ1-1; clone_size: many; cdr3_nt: TGTGCCAGCAGTTACTCGAGCCTTCATGATGAAGCTTTCTTT; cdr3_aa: CASSYSSLHDEAFF
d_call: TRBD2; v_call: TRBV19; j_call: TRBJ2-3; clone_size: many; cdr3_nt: TGTGCCAGTAGTATAGCACTAGCGGGTAGCACAGATACGCAGTATTTT; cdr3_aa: CASSIALAGSTDTQYF
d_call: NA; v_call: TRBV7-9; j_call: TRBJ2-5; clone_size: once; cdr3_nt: TGTGCCAACAGCTTAGTGGCCCAAGAGACCCAGTACTTC; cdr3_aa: CANSLVAQETQYF
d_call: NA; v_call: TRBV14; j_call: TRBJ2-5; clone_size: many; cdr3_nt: TGTGCCAGCAGCCAAGGCCACGGGGCGCCCCAGTACTTC; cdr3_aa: CASSQGHGAPQYF
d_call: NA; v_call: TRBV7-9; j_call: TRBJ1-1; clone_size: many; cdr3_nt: TGTGCCAGCAGCTTCCCTGAAGCTTTCTTT; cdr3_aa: CASSFPEAFF
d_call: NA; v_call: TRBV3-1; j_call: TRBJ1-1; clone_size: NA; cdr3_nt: TGTGCCAGCAGCCAAGCGGGGGGACATGAAGCTTTCTTT; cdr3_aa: CASSQAGGHEAFF
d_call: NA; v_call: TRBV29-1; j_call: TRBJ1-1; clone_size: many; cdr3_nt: TGCAGCGTTGAAAGCCCGGGGGCCCTCGGGGCTTTCTTT; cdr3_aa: CSVESPGALGAFF
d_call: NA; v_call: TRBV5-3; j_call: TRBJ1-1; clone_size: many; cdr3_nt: TGTGCCAGCAGCTTGGCGGTAAACAGGCTGAACACTGAAGCTTTCTTT; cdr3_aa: CASSLAVNRLNTEAFF
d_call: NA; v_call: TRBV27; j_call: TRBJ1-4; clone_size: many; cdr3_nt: TGTGCCAGCAGTTTAGAGGGACCAGCTAATGAAAAACTGTTTTTT; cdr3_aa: CASSLEGPANEKLFF
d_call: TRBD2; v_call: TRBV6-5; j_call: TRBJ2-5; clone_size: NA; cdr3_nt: TGTGCCAGCATGGGGCTAGCGGGGCCTCGGGAGGCCCAGTACTTC; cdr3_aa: CASMGLAGPREAQYF
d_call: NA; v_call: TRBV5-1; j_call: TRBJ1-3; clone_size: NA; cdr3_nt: TGCGCCAGCAGCTTGTGGCCGGACAGATCTGTTTCTGGAAACACCATATATTTT; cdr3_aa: CASSLWPDRSVSGNTIYF
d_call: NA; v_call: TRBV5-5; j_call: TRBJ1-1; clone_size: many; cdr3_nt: TGTGCCAGCAGCTTCTCCGACACGGTAGGAACTGAAGCTTTCTTT; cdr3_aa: CASSFSDTVGTEAFF
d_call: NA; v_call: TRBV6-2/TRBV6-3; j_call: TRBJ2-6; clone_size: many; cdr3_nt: TGTGCCAGCAGTGATCCAGACTCTGGGGCCAACGTCCTGACTTTC; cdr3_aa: CASSDPDSGANVLTF
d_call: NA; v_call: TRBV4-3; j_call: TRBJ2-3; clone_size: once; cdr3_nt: TGCGCCAGCAGCCAAGATCGAGGGATCACAGATACGCAGTATTTT; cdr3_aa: CASSQDRGITDTQYF
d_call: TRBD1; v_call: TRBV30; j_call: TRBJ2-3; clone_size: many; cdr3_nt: TGTGCCTGGAGTAGGGGACAGGGAACAGATACGCAGTATTTT; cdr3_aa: CAWSRGQGTDTQYF
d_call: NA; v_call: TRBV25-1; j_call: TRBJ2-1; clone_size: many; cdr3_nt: TGTGCCAGCAGTGACATCATGATAGGATCGCTCGATGAGCAGTTCTTC; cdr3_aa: CASSDIMIGSLDEQFF
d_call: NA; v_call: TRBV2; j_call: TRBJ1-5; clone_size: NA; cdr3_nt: TGTGCCAGCAGTGAAGCTGCCGGGCAGCCCCAGCATTTT; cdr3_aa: CASSEAAGQPQHF
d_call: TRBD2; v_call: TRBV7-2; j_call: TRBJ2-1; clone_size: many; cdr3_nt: TGTGCCAGCAGCTTAGATAGTTTGATTAGCGGGAGGCTGGGGCAGTTCTTC; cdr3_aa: CASSLDSLISGRLGQFF
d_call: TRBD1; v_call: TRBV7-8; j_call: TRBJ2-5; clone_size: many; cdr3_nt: TGTGCCAGCAGCCACTTATGGGGACAGGGTCCAGAGACCCAGTACTTC; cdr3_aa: CASSHLWGQGPETQYF
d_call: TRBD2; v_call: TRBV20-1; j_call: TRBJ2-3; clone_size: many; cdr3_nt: TGCAGTGCTAGAGAAGCAAGAAAAAGCGGGAGTAAAGCAGATACGCAGTATTTT; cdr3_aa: CSAREARKSGSKADTQYF
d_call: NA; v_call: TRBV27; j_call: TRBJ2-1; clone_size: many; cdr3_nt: TGTGCCAGCAGTTCCACCCCCTACAATGAGCAGTTCTTC; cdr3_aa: CASSSTPYNEQFF